A single sample gave rise to the 8 T cell receptor beta chains below, sequenced in a study of T cell responses to AZD1222 COVID-19 vaccine. Sequenced by immunoSEQ multiplex PCR; TCRdb stores in-frame clones only, minus some. The sample consists of around 77,000 clones, 75% to 90% of them appearing once. The input for sequencing was peripheral blood, taken on day 0 of AZD1222 vaccination. All receptors come from an adult in good health.

The chain couples TRBV2 to TRBJ1-4; 9 nucleotides match TRBD1. The CDR3 is made up of 11 amino acids. Germline V gene lookup returns CDR1 SNHLY and CDR2 FYNNEI. V lost 10 bases and J lost 14; bases outside the gene matches: 8. CDR3 protein: CATGQGLRLFF. The CDR3 DNA sequence: TGTGCCACGGGACAGGGATTGAGGCTGTTTTTT.

The chain is built from TRBV28 and TRBJ1-1, with D hard to call. Germline assignment: CDR1 MDHEN and CDR2 SYDVKM. The CDR3 is made up of 13 amino acids. Deletions cut 6 bases from V and 0 bases from J, with 8 bases between. The CDR3 DNA is TGTGCCAGCAGGCCGACACTGAACACTGAAGCTTTCTTT. Protein product: CASRPTLNTEAFF.

The chain carries TRBV7-3 and TRBJ2-1, with D perhaps given as TRBD1 or TRBD2 (5 bases each). The CDR3 has 15 amino acids. The germline gives CDR1 SGHTA, CDR2 FQGTGA. Trimming pared 5 bases from V and 6 bases from J, leaving 17 bases between. The CDR3 DNA reads TGTGCCAGCAGCCCGAGGGTCGGGGCCCTCAATGAGCAGTTCTTC. Amino acid sequence: CASSPRVGALNEQFF.

The chain carries TRBV27 and TRBJ1-3, with D hard to call. This CDR3 comprises 13 residues. The germline CDR1 and CDR2 sequences are MNHEY and SMNVEV (reference sequence). V dropped 6 bases and J dropped 4 bases, with 10 bases sitting between them. The CDR3 DNA follows: TGTGCCAGCAGGGACCAAGAGGGAAACACCATATATTTT. Translated, it gives CASRDQEGNTIYF.

The rearrangement links TRBV7-2 to TRBJ2-7; 7 bases fit TRBD2. The CDR3 runs to 14 residues. J lost 3 bases, V lost 6 bases, and 8 bases had no gene match. Germline CDR1 SGHTA, CDR2 FQGNSA. The DNA for the CDR3 is TGTGCCAGCAGGGAAACTACGGGAGGCTACGAGCAGTACTTC. Its protein product is CASRETTGGYEQYF.

A single count supports this clone. The same CDR3 can be traced to other DNA sequences in this sample. V and J are TRBV5-4 and TRBJ2-7, with D possibly matching TRBD2 (5 bases). This CDR3 contains 16 residues. Trimming pared 0 bases from V and 4 bases from J, leaving 17 bases between. Germline CDR1 SGHNT, CDR2 YYREEE (reference sequence). The CDR3 region is CASSLGPAGGTYEQYF. CDR3 nucleotides: TGTGCCAGCAGCTTGGGGCCAGCCGGAGGTACGTACGAGCAGTACTTC.

This chain joins TRBV30 and TRBJ1-1; D might be TRBD1 (5 bases). CDR3 length equals 14 residues. CDR1 GTSNPN and CDR2 SVGIG come from the germline V gene (reference sequence). Deletions cut 3 bases from V and 0 bases from J, with 11 bases between. CDR3 protein: CAWSADSVNTEAFF. The CDR3 nucleotides are TGTGCCTGGAGCGCAGACAGCGTGAACACTGAAGCTTTCTTT.

The V and J genes are TRBV2 and TRBJ1-5; the D gene is possibly TRBD1 (5 bases). The V gene lost 4 bases and the J gene lost 6 bases, with 13 bases spanning the gap. CDR3 length: 14 residues. Germline loops: CDR1 SNHLY, CDR2 FYNNEI. In nucleotides, the CDR3 is TGTGCCAGCAGTGCGGACGGGGGAACTCAGCCCCAGCATTTT. Translation gives CASSADGGTQPQHF.